These 14 T cell receptor beta chains originate from one sample sequenced in a study of regulatory T cells in long-lasting Graves disease. The time point denotes: newly diagnosed GD, antithyroid drugs for less than 3 months. The TCR library used RNA extracted from PBMCs. Construction of TCR beta libraries relied on iRepertoire HTBI primers and on Arm-PCR targeting CDR3 regions. TCRdb re-called the multiplex PCR reads with MiXCR, one entry per CDR3 protein. The sample has 510,000 or so distinct CDR3 sequences, around 11% seen once. These records were also assigned to another study, of T cells in Graves' hyperthyroidism and ophthalmopathy.

This specimen consisted of peripheral blood mononuclear cells (PBMCs), obtained at new diagnosis, from a patient treated with antithyroid drugs. The receptors come from a woman under 40 with Graves disease.

This chain joins TRBV4-3 and TRBJ1-1, with D unresolved. The CDR3 runs to 17 residues. Trimming left V 4 bases short and J 8 bases short, with 26 bases between. The germline CDR1 and CDR2 sequences are LGHNA and YSLEER. The chain's CDR3 is CASSPVTGYGSGPEAFF. The CDR3 DNA reads TGCGCCAGCAGCCCGGTTACTGGTTATGGCTCTGGGCCCGAAGCTTTCTTT.

This clonotype was found many times. The rearrangement links TRBV30 to TRBJ2-6; possible D gene TRBD1, 6 bases. Germline CDR1 and CDR2: GTSNPN and SVGIG (reference sequence). The CDR3 contains 13 residues. The ends were cut back, 8 bases at V and 2 bases at J, with 10 bases in the middle. The CDR3 sequence: CAENRAGANVLTF. DNA for the CDR3: TGTGCCGAAAACAGGGCTGGGGCCAACGTCCTGACTTTC.

At least ten counts were recorded for this clonotype. V gene TRBV2 combines with J gene TRBJ2-5, with TRBD2 matching over 8 bases. Per the germline V gene, CDR1 is SNHLY and CDR2 is FYNNEI. The length of the CDR3 is 15 residues. The ends lost 5 bases at V and 3 bases at J; junction bases unmatched: 8. CDR3 sequence: CASSLSTSGKETQYF. The CDR3, as DNA: TGTGCCAGCAGTCTGTCTACTAGCGGTAAAGAGACCCAGTACTTC.

There are many counts of this clonotype. The gene calls are TRBV2 and TRBJ2-7; 9 nucleotides line up with TRBD1. V lost 4 bases, J lost 4 bases, and 2 bases stayed unmatched. Germline CDR1 reads SNHLY; CDR2 reads FYNNEI. The CDR3 sequence is 13 residues long. The CDR3 coding sequence is TGTGCCAGCAGTGCTGGGACAGGGTACGAGCAGTACTTC. Encoded protein: CASSAGTGYEQYF.

This clonotype has only a few counts. The rearrangement uses TRBV27 and TRBJ1-6; 8 bases align to TRBD1. Germline V lookup: CDR1 MNHEY, CDR2 SMNVEV (reference sequence). V trimming: 6 bases; J trimming: 8 bases; junction bases outside the gene matches: 6. This CDR3 is 14 amino acids long. CDR3 DNA: TGTGCCAGCAGCGAGACAGGGGTTGATTCACCCCTCCACTTT. This translates into CASSETGVDSPLHF.

V is TRBV5-1 and J is TRBJ2-1; D is uncertain. The germline CDR1 and CDR2 sequences are SGHRS and YFSETQ. The CDR3 is 16 residues long. V lost 0 bases and J lost 0, with 10 bases in between. The CDR3 region is CASSLEATSSYNEQFF. CDR3 DNA: TGCGCCAGCAGCTTGGAGGCTACAAGCTCCTACAATGAGCAGTTCTTC.

There are many counts of this clonotype. The chain has TRBV6-1 and TRBJ2-1; the D gene is possibly TRBD2 (6 bases). This CDR3 has 14 amino acids. With 7 bases removed from V and 10 bases from J, the gap between germline ends came to 20 bases. The V gene's germline CDR1 is MNHNS and CDR2 SASEGT. The CDR3 is CASKPGGGSGEQFF. As DNA, the CDR3 is TGTGCCAGCAAGCCGGGTGGGGGGAGCGGAGAGCAGTTCTTC.

This clonotype was detected many times. The genes are TRBV2 and TRBJ1-1; 8 bases are a match to TRBD1. Germline loops: CDR1 SNHLY, CDR2 FYNNEI. With V trimmed by 6 bases and J by 5 bases, 5 bases remained unmatched. This CDR3 spans 13 amino acids. CDR3 residues: CASRDRVRTEAFF. CDR3 DNA: TGTGCCAGCAGGGACAGGGTTCGGACTGAAGCTTTCTTT.

This clonotype was seen ten or more times. The gene calls are TRBV4-3 and TRBJ2-1, with a possible D match to TRBD2 (6 bases). V was pared by 4 bases and J by 5 bases, with 12 bases between. From germline, CDR1 is LGHNA and CDR2 YSLEER. The CDR3 has 14 residues. For the CDR3, the DNA is TGCGCCAGCAGCCGGAGGGGCTACAACAATGAGCAGTTCTTC. This gives the protein CASSRRGYNNEQFF.

This clonotype was observed at least ten times. The chain is built from TRBV13 and TRBJ1-1; TRBD1 aligns across 7 bases. Trimming took 5 bases from V and 6 from J; bases not matched to a gene: 6. CDR1 and CDR2 (germline): PRHDT, FYEKMQ (reference sequence). The CDR3 runs 13 residues. This CDR3 reads CASSQQGLAEAFF. CDR3 DNA: TGTGCCAGCAGCCAACAGGGGTTAGCTGAAGCTTTCTTT.

This clonotype was observed a handful of times. The rearrangement links TRBV20-1 to TRBJ2-1, with TRBD2 matching 8 bases. Germline loops: CDR1 DFQATT, CDR2 SNEGSKA (reference sequence). This CDR3 region has 13 residues. V lost 7 bases and J lost 6; bases outside the gene matches: 8. This CDR3 reads CSVPTGGGNEQFF. CDR3 nucleotide sequence: TGCAGTGTGCCGACGGGAGGGGGCAATGAGCAGTTCTTC.

This clonotype was seen a few times. CDR3 in amino acids: CATSSSPGQNTGELFF. The CDR3 coding sequence is TGTGCCACCAGTAGCTCACCGGGTCAGAACACCGGGGAGCTGTTTTTT. V and J are TRBV24-1 and TRBJ2-2, with no clear D. Germline V gene lookup returns CDR1 KGHDR and CDR2 SFDVKD. V was cut by 6 bases and J by 1 base, with 14 bases left in between. The CDR3 contains 16 residues.

This clonotype was found a few times. This rearrangement joins TRBV4-1 to TRBJ1-5; tentatively, D is TRBD1 (5 bases). Per the germline V gene, CDR1 is MGHRA and CDR2 is YSYEKL. The CDR3 loop spans 16 amino acids. Trimming took off 1 base at V and 4 bases at J, with 14 bases between the two ends. The CDR3 nucleotides read TGCGCCAGCAGCCAAGGTTTAGGGCAGGGAAATCAGCCCCAGCATTTT. It specifies CASSQGLGQGNQPQHF.

This clonotype was counted at least ten times. The chain combines TRBV2 with TRBJ1-4, with 9 positions matching TRBD1. CDR3 length: 14 residues. Germline trimming cut 5 bases from V and 3 bases from J; bases unmatched to any gene: 1. Germline values: CDR1 SNHLY, CDR2 FYNNEI. The CDR3 sequence: CASSWDRANEKLFF. CDR3 nucleotides: TGTGCCAGCAGTTGGGACAGGGCTAATGAAAAACTGTTTTTT.